This T cell receptor beta chain was profiled in a study of blood T cell repertoires in COVID-19 (dated by TCRdb to 2018 to 2020). Regarding the research as a whole: Samples from collaborators originated in the United States, Italy and Spain and spanned both the acute and convalescent phases of COVID-19. The prospective study material was composed of cDNA or gDNA derived from T cells, B-cell-depleted T cells, or PBMCs. The samples were drawn from the first 160 participants of the ongoing ImmuneRACE study and from 1,254 subjects provided by 6 global collaborators. The repertoires were released in a freely available public database intended as a resource for research on the immune response to SARS-CoV-2. Where available, HLA class I and class II types were obtained from metadata supplied by the sample provider rather than from assay-based typing. Deeply sampled blood TCRbeta repertoires from subjects exposed to, actively infected with, or recovered from COVID-19 were included in the dataset. Sample metadata almost always included a de-identified subject ID, COVID-19 status, age in years and sex.

Paper-wide results and their limitations: The amount of clinical and demographic metadata varied by source and participant and was provided uncurated.

TCRbeta CDR3 regions were amplified from genomic DNA by means of the immunoSEQ Assay, a bias-controlled multiplex PCR. In the original analysis: The number of nucleated cells in each sample was estimated by amplification of reference gene primers within the assay. Sequence reads were collapsed and filtered to measure the absolute abundance of every unique TCRbeta CDR3 rearrangement. For each sample, productive Simpson clonality was calculated by taking the square root of Simpson's diversity index across productive rearrangements. TCRdb retrieved this table from immuneACCESS and kept in-frame rearrangements only. Not all clones are present; in checked studies, unresolved V genes account for under half, and no reason is known for the remainder. The V and J calls and clone size are taken from that table; D and trimming were inferred from the DNA. In this sample the table shows approximately 340,000 clones, roughly 86% of which occur a single time. The leading ten clones occupy roughly a tenth of the sample.

In the case of this clone: Its antigen is not yet known. Per-base quality was not reported, and no clone a single base away is much larger than it.

At one collaborating source in Seattle, patients were enrolled during active infection and were followed longitudinally through the course of disease. Collaborating institutions collected whole blood in K2EDTA tubes following their own protocols. For TCRbeta analysis, collaborators shipped samples in one of three forms: frozen whole blood, isolated PBMCs, or DNA extracted from either of those sample types. As encoded in the germline V gene, CDR1 is ENHRY while CDR2 is SYGVKD. From the cysteine up to the phenylalanine, the CDR3 has a length of 16 residues. Only the CDR3 DNA is retained, 48 bases long and in frame from the first base. V is pruned by 2 bases and J by 4 bases, leaving 10 bases of the junction without a gene match.

The sequence came from a man under 40 with COVID-19, enrolled during active disease. The rearranged segments are TRBV10-3 and TRBJ1-1, with 7 bases matching TRBD1. Sequenced: peripheral blood. The DNA sequence is as follows: TGTGCCATCAGTGAGACACCGGGACAGTATTCCACTGAAGCTTTCTTT. It translates to CAISETPGQYSTEAFF.